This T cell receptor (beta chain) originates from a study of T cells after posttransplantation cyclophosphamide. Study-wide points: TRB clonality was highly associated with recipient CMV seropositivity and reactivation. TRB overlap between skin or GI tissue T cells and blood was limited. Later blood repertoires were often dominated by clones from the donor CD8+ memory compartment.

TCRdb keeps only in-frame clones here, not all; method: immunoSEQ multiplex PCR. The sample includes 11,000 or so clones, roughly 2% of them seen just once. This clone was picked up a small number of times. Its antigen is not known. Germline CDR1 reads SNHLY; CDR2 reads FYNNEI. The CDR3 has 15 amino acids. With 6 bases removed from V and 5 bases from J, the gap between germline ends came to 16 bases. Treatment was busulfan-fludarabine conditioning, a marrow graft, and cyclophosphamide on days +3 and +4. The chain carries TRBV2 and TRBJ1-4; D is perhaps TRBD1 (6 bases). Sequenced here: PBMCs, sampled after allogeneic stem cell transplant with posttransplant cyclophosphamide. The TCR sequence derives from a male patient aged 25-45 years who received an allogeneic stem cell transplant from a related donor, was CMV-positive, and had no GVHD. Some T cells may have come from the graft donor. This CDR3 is CASRDSSGWNEKLFF. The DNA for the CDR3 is TGTGCCAGCAGGGACAGTTCGGGTTGGAATGAAAAACTGTTTTTT.